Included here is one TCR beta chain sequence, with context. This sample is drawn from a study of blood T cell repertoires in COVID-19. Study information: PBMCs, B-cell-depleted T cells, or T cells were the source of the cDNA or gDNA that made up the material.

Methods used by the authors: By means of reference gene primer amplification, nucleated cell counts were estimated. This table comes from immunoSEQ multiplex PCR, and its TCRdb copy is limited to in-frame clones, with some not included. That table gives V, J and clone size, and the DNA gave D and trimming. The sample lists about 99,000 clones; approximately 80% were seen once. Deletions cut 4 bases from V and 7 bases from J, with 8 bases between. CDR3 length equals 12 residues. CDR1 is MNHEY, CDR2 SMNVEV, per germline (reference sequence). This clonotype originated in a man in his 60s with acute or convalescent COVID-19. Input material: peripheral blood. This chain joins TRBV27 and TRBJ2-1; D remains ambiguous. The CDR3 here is CASSSRWNEQFF. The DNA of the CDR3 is TGTGCCAGCAGTTCCAGATGGAATGAGCAGTTCTTC.